This T cell receptor (beta chain) was observed in a study of radiation and T cells in renal cell carcinoma. The CDR3 is made up of 16 amino acids. Trimming cost V 4 bases and J 5 bases; bases outside gene matches: 10. Germline V gene lookup returns CDR1 MGHRA and CDR2 YSYEKL. Time point in this sample: baseline pretreatment blood. As to treatment: 15 Gy SBRT to primary tumor, nephrectomy 4 weeks later. The protocol was immunoSEQ multiplex PCR, while the TCRdb copy is restricted to in-frame clones and leaves out a portion. Seen here are 100,000 or so clones, roughly 90% observed once, and the top ten hold roughly 8%.

The TCR originated in a man aged 50-60 years with renal cell carcinoma. The specimen was blood, collected from a patient whose treatment included radiotherapy and nephrectomy. The chain joins TRBV4-1 to TRBJ2-5, with TRBD2 matching 10 bases. The CDR3 is CASSRTHLAGVETQYF. For the CDR3, the DNA is TGCGCCAGCAGCCGGACCCACCTAGCGGGAGTTGAGACCCAGTACTTC.